The 8 T cell receptor beta chains reported below all come from one sample, sequenced in a study of control samples from healthy donors and cancer patients. The table came from immunoSEQ multiplex PCR; TCRdb's copy has only in-frame clones and leaves some out. The table includes 46,000 or so clones, more than 85% detected once. The sequenced sample was PBMCs. The receptor set was obtained from a woman aged 50 to 60 with head and neck cancer.

In its sample, this clone was seen once. The chain couples TRBV9 to TRBJ2-2; D might be TRBD1 or TRBD2, each matching 5 bases. CDR1 is SGDLS, CDR2 YYNGEE, per germline. Trimming took off 0 bases at V and 4 bases at J, with 16 bases between the two ends. The CDR3 contains 17 residues. CDR3 protein: CASSVVGVLRGTGELFF. The CDR3 bases are TGTGCCAGCAGCGTAGTGGGGGTTCTAAGGGGCACCGGGGAGCTGTTTTTT.

The rearrangement joins TRBV15 to TRBJ1-5, with 8 bases aligning to TRBD1. CDR1 is LNHNV and CDR2 is YYDKDF in the germline V gene (reference sequence). With V trimmed by 5 bases and J by 6 bases, 6 bases remained unmatched. The CDR3 is 14 amino acids. CDR3 DNA: TGTGCCACCAGCGTAGACAGGGGAGGTCAGCCCCAGCATTTT. Protein: CATSVDRGGQPQHF.

In this sample, this clone turned up a few times. V usage is TRBV28 and J usage is TRBJ1-2, with 12 bases that match TRBD1. The CDR3 extends over 15 amino acids. With 4 bases clipped from V and 3 bases from J, the junction kept 3 bases outside the gene matches. Germline CDR1 and CDR2: MDHEN and SYDVKM. This CDR3 is CASSSGTGGHYGYTF. The CDR3 DNA reads TGTGCCAGCAGTTCCGGGACAGGGGGCCACTATGGCTACACCTTC.

The J gene is TRBJ1-1, the V gene TRBV4-3; D remains ambiguous. V was cut by 0 bases and J by 0 bases, with 5 bases left in between. The CDR3 is 14 amino acids. CDR1 LGHNA and CDR2 YSLEER come from the germline V gene. CDR3 sequence (DNA): TGCGCCAGCAGCCAAGATCGGATGAACACTGAAGCTTTCTTT. Translated: CASSQDRMNTEAFF.

The V gene is TRBV6-5, the J gene TRBJ2-7; 8 bases agree with TRBD1. The ends lost 6 bases at V and 5 bases at J; junction bases unmatched: 6. Germline-derived CDR1 and CDR2 are MNHEY and SVGAGI. This CDR3 is 13 amino acids long. This CDR3 is CASRRAGGHEQYF. The CDR3 DNA reads as TGTGCCAGCAGGCGTGCAGGGGGCCACGAGCAGTACTTC.

The chain combines TRBV2 with TRBJ1-2, with D maybe TRBD1 (5 bases). Deletions cut 0 bases from V and 4 bases from J, with 15 bases between. The germline V gene encodes CDR1 SNHLY and CDR2 FYNNEI. This CDR3 is built from 16 residues. DNA for the CDR3: TGTGCCAGCAGTGAAGCGGGACCAGGAGGGCTCTATGGCTACACCTTC. It encodes CASSEAGPGGLYGYTF.

This chain joins TRBV15 and TRBJ1-3; D is undetermined. Trimming took off 0 bases at V and 1 base at J, with 7 bases between the two ends. The CDR3 spans 15 residues. The germline V gene encodes CDR1 LNHNV and CDR2 YYDKDF (reference sequence). DNA for the CDR3: TGTGCCACCAGCAGAGATCGAGGATCTGGAAACACCATATATTTT. Translation gives CATSRDRGSGNTIYF. The whole variable domain, filled in from reference TRBV15 and TRBJ1-3, reads DAMVIQNPRYQVTQFGKPVTLSCSQTLNHNVMYWYQQKSSQAPKLLFHYYDKDFNNEADTPDNFQSRRPNTSFCFLDIRSPGLGDTAMYLCATSRDRGSGNTIYFGEGSWLTVV.

The V and J genes are TRBV2 and TRBJ2-5, with TRBD2 as a possible D gene (5 bases). In germline, CDR1 is SNHLY, CDR2 FYNNEI. The CDR3 is made up of 15 amino acids. V was pared by 3 bases and J by 7 bases, with 18 bases between. The CDR3 DNA reads TGTGCCAGCAGTGATTGGACCGGGGAGAGCGGGACCCAGTACTTC. This sequence encodes CASSDWTGESGTQYF.